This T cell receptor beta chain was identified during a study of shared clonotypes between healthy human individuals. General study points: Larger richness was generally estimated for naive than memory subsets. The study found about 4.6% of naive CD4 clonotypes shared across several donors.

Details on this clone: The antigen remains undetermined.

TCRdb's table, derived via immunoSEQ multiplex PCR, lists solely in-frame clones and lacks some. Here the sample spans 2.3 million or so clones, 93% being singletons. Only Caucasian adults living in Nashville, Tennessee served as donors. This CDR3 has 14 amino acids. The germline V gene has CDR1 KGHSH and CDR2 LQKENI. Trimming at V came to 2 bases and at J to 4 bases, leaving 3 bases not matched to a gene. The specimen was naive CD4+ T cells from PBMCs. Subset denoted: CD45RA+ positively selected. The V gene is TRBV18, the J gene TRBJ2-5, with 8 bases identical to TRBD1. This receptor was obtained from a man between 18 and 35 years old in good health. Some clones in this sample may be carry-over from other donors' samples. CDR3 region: CASSPWTGRETQYF. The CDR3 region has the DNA TGTGCCAGCTCACCATGGACAGGGAGAGAGACCCAGTACTTC.